Here is one T cell receptor (beta chain) with its context. Its antigen is undetermined. This specimen comes from a study of T cell repertoires in cytomegalovirus infection. At the level of the study: The public TCR beta signatures pointed to both CMV infection and matching HLA type.

Germline V gives CDR1 LNHDA, CDR2 SQIVND (reference sequence). Between the trimmed V and J ends, which lost 3 bases and 0 bases, there was a span of 8 bases. The CDR3 is made up of 14 amino acids. From the reads, TCRdb called clonotypes with MiXCR, one entry per CDR3 protein. The sample lists about 920,000 distinct CDR3 sequences, around a third occurring once. Overall study findings and caveats: What dominated the ex vivo response were HLA-C-restricted CMV-specific TCR beta clonotypes.

The chain employs TRBV19 and TRBJ2-5, with a weak D call TRBD1 (5 bases). This clonotype originated in a human donor in good health (CMV status not recorded). Some clones in this sample may be carry-over from other donors' samples. Specimen: cultured CD8+ T cells from PBMCs, collected from culture after CMV antigen stimulation. This CDR3 is CASSMAGYQETQYF. The CDR3 DNA follows: TGTGCCAGTAGTATGGCAGGGTACCAAGAGACCCAGTACTTC.